Each of the 26 T cell receptor beta chains below was sequenced from the same sample in a study of blood T cell repertoires in COVID-19. The assay was immunoSEQ multiplex PCR, and TCRdb's table has in-frame clones only and misses some. The profile shows fewer than 350,000 clones, about nine tenths of them singletons. Specimen: PBMCs or T cells enriched from blood (not recorded which). The receptors stem from a woman in her thirties or forties with acute COVID-19.

DNA for the CDR3: TGTGCCAGCAGCTATCGCCCTAGCGGGAGTAGATCCTTCTACGAGCAGTACTTC. As protein: CASSYRPSGSRSFYEQYF. The chain combines TRBV7-2 with TRBJ2-7, with 10 bases lining up with TRBD2. V lost 4 bases to trimming and J lost 3 bases; unmatched junction nucleotides: 15. Germline CDR1 and CDR2: SGHTA and FQGNSA. This CDR3 region has 18 residues.

The rearrangement links TRBV7-9 to TRBJ1-4; D remains unclear. The V gene's germline CDR1 is SEHNR and CDR2 FQNEAQ (reference sequence). This CDR3 is 14 amino acids long. Trimming left V 4 bases short and J 7 bases short, with 13 bases between. Here the CDR3 DNA reads TGTGCCAGCAGCTATAATCAACCGGGTGAAAAACTGTTTTTT. It translates to CASSYNQPGEKLFF.

V gene TRBV18 combines with J gene TRBJ2-6; D is undetermined. The CDR3 extends over 18 amino acids. Germline values: CDR1 KGHSH, CDR2 LQKENI. V gave up 4 bases and J gave up 0 bases, with 16 bases separating them. Here the CDR3 reads CASSLKPGQYSGANVLTF. The CDR3 coding sequence is TGTGCCAGCTCACTTAAACCAGGTCAATACTCTGGGGCCAACGTCCTGACTTTC.

CDR3 nucleotides: TGTGCCACCAGTGACAGTGGACAGCAGGGAGAAGCTTTCTTT. This translates into CATSDSGQQGEAFF. The chain recombines TRBV24-1 with TRBJ1-1, with TRBD1 as a possible D gene (6 bases). The CDR3 is 14 residues long. Per germline, CDR1 KGHDR and CDR2 SFDVKD. The germline V and J ends were trimmed by 4 bases and 8 bases, with 16 bases remaining between them.

This chain uses TRBV19 with TRBJ2-1; 14 nucleotides line up with TRBD2. V lost 6 bases to trimming and J lost 10 bases; unmatched junction nucleotides: 8. The CDR3 totals 15 residues. Germline V CDR1 and CDR2: LNHDA, SQIVND (reference sequence). The CDR3 loop reads CASRGTSGRAREQFF. The DNA of the CDR3 is TGTGCCAGTAGGGGGACTAGCGGGAGAGCACGGGAGCAGTTCTTC.

The chain uses TRBV30 and TRBJ2-7; possible D gene TRBD1, 6 bases. CDR3 length: 14 residues. Germline CDR1 is GTSNPN and CDR2 is SVGIG (reference sequence). Trimming stripped 3 bases from V and 2 bases from J, with 14 bases between. As DNA, the CDR3 is TGTGCCTGGAGGACCCCGGGACAAACCTACGAGCAGTACTTC. Residues: CAWRTPGQTYEQYF.

This clone was recorded only once. This rearrangement joins TRBV3-1 (or the pseudogene TRBV3-2) to TRBJ1-3, with no clear D. V gave up 4 bases and J gave up 2 bases, with 12 bases separating them. The germline V gene has CDR1 LGHDT and CDR2 YNNKEL (reference sequence). The CDR3 totals 15 residues. The CDR3 protein is CASSPQALAGNTIYF. In DNA, the CDR3 is TGTGCCAGCAGCCCCCAGGCGCTGGCTGGAAACACCATATATTTT.

The rearrangement links TRBV5-1 to TRBJ1-2; 9 bases align to TRBD1. The ends lost 0 bases at V and 7 bases at J; junction bases unmatched: 4. CDR1 SGHRS and CDR2 YFSETQ come from the germline V gene. The CDR3 has 14 residues. The CDR3 spells CASSLGGQGFGYTF. In DNA, the CDR3 is TGCGCCAGCAGCTTGGGGGGACAGGGCTTTGGCTACACCTTC.

The chain combines TRBV7-9 with TRBJ1-4; D is unclear. There are 12 residues in the CDR3. Germline lookup yields CDR1 SEHNR and CDR2 FQNEAQ (reference sequence). V lost 5 bases to trimming and J lost 5 bases, with 6 bases between them. DNA of the CDR3: TGTGCCAGCAGCCCCTCGAATGAAAAACTGTTTTTT. Translating it yields CASSPSNEKLFF.

This clone has a single count. One junction end disagrees with the germline gene, perhaps due to a read error. The chain recombines TRBV5-1 with TRBJ1-1; possibly TRBD1 for D (6 bases). Germline CDR1 reads SGHRS; CDR2 reads YFSETQ. This CDR3 comprises 14 residues. Written as DNA, the CDR3 is TGCGCCAGCAGCTTGTCCACAGGGAACGCTGAAGCTTTCTTT. This encodes CASSLSTGNAEAFF.

This sequence joins TRBV5-4 and TRBJ2-3; D possibly corresponds to TRBD2 (5 bases). The germline V gene encodes CDR1 SGHNT and CDR2 YYREEE (reference sequence). The CDR3 runs 14 residues. The V end was cut by 0 bases, the J end by 4 bases, with 9 bases between. The CDR3 region is CASSLEGLSDTQYF. DNA of the CDR3: TGTGCCAGCAGCTTGGAAGGACTGTCAGATACGCAGTATTTT.

The gene calls are TRBV12-5 and TRBJ2-4; the match to TRBD2 covers 15 bases. The CDR3 length is 16 residues. V shed 6 bases and J 6 bases; nucleotides not matched to a gene: 6. CDR1 and CDR2 (germline): LGHNT, FRNRAP. As DNA, the CDR3 is TGTGCTAGTGGACCCACGGGACTAGCGGGAGGAAACATTCAGTACTTC. Its translation: CASGPTGLAGGNIQYF.

The V and J genes are TRBV5-1 and TRBJ2-2; 7 bases line up with TRBD1. Germline lookup yields CDR1 SGHRS and CDR2 YFSETQ. The V and J ends lost 2 bases and 6 bases, in that order; junction bases with no gene match: 7. The CDR3 covers 15 residues. This chain's CDR3 is CASSLVTGSSGELFF. The CDR3 nucleotides read TGCGCCAGCAGCTTAGTGACAGGGTCTTCCGGGGAGCTGTTTTTT.

The chain links TRBV19 to TRBJ2-2; 9 bases agree with TRBD2. There are 17 residues in the CDR3. Germline V gene data show CDR1 as LNHDA and CDR2 as SQIVND (reference sequence). V lost 5 bases to trimming and J lost 4 bases; unmatched junction nucleotides: 11. The CDR3 DNA follows: TGTGCCAGTAGTTTTGCCAGCGGGGGGTATCTCACCGGGGAGCTGTTTTTT. Translation gives CASSFASGGYLTGELFF.

A single count supports this clone. CDR3 protein: CASSYRGQLNTGELFF. In DNA form, the CDR3 reads TGTGCCAGCAGTTACAGGGGGCAATTGAACACCGGGGAGCTGTTTTTT. The V call is TRBV6-2 or TRBV6-3, the J call TRBJ2-2, with TRBD1 matching over 7 bases. J was trimmed by 1 base and V by 2 bases; bases with no gene match: 4. The CDR3 sequence is 16 residues long. The germline V gene encodes CDR1 MNHEY and CDR2 SVGEGT.

The genes are TRBV28 and TRBJ1-5; D is unresolved. There are 14 residues in the CDR3. The germline V and J ends were trimmed by 5 bases and 1 base, with 9 bases remaining between them. Germline CDR1 reads MDHEN; CDR2 reads SYDVKM. This chain's CDR3 is CASSENRSNQPQHF. CDR3 DNA sequence: TGTGCCAGCAGTGAGAATCGGAGCAATCAGCCCCAGCATTTT.

The chain recombines TRBV12-5 with TRBJ1-2; D uncertain. V was clipped by 0 bases and J by 6 bases, with 17 bases between them. Germline CDR1 is LGHNT and CDR2 is FRNRAP. CDR3 size: 16 residues. The CDR3 here is CASGLVQMGGIHGYTF. DNA of the CDR3: TGTGCTAGTGGTTTGGTACAGATGGGAGGGATCCATGGCTACACCTTC.

This chain links TRBV9 with TRBJ1-1; TRBD1 agrees at 8 bases. This CDR3 has 17 residues. CDR1 and CDR2 from the germline V gene are SGDLS and YYNGEE. V was pared by 3 bases and J by 5 bases, with 15 bases of the junction left unmatched. The CDR3: CASSARDRIYPGTEAFF. CDR3 nucleotide sequence: TGTGCCAGCAGCGCCCGGGACAGGATATATCCCGGGACTGAAGCTTTCTTT. The full variable domain, rest sourced from reference TRBV9 and TRBJ1-1, is DSGVTQTPKHLITATGQRVTLRCSPRSGDLSVYWYQQSLDQGLQFLIQYYNGEERAKGNILERFSAQQFPDLHSELNLSSLELGDSALYFCASSARDRIYPGTEAFFGQGTRLTVV.

This rearrangement joins TRBV7-9 to TRBJ2-7, with D possibly TRBD1 on 5 matching bases. V was shortened by 0 bases and J by 3 bases, with 18 bases between the two germline ends. CDR3 length: 17 residues. The germline V gene encodes CDR1 SEHNR and CDR2 FQNEAQ (reference sequence). The CDR3 sequence is CASSLAKVRDRDYEQYF. The CDR3, as DNA: TGTGCCAGCAGCTTAGCGAAGGTCCGAGACAGAGACTACGAGCAGTACTTC.

This clone has just one count. The chain recombines TRBV5-1 with TRBJ1-2; 9 bases fit TRBD1. The trim removed 0 bases at V and 2 bases at J, leaving 5 bases unmatched. Germline lookup yields CDR1 SGHRS and CDR2 YFSETQ. This CDR3 has 16 residues. CDR3 DNA: TGCGCCAGCAGCTTGGGGGGACAGGGAAACAACTATGGCTACACCTTC. Encoded protein: CASSLGGQGNNYGYTF.

The chain has TRBV2 and TRBJ2-7; tentative D call: TRBD2 (5 bases). This CDR3 region has 13 residues. The V gene lost 10 bases and the J gene lost 5 bases, with 18 bases spanning the gap. Germline V gene lookup returns CDR1 SNHLY and CDR2 FYNNEI. CDR3 in amino acids: CANNRVQEDEQYF. CDR3 coding DNA: TGTGCCAACAACCGGGTTCAGGAGGACGAGCAGTACTTC.

The chain uses TRBV3-1 (or the pseudogene TRBV3-2) and TRBJ2-7, with TRBD2 matching over 9 bases. Trimming cost V 3 bases and J 6 bases; bases outside gene matches: 6. The CDR3 runs 14 residues. CDR1 and CDR2 from the germline V gene are LGHDT and YNNKEL (reference sequence). Here the CDR3 reads CASSQQRGAGEQYF. In DNA, the CDR3 is TGTGCCAGCAGCCAGCAGCGGGGGGCGGGCGAGCAGTACTTC.

The rearrangement links TRBV5-1 to TRBJ1-4; 9 positions agree with TRBD1. Germline V gene sequence: CDR1 SGHRS, CDR2 YFSETQ. The CDR3 extends over 14 amino acids. J was trimmed by 7 bases and V by 4 bases; bases with no gene match: 5. CDR3 in DNA: TGCGCCAGCAGCCGGACAGGGGAGGTTGAAAAACTGTTTTTT. Protein sequence: CASSRTGEVEKLFF. Filled out from reference TRBV5-1 and TRBJ1-4, the complete variable domain reads KAGVTQTPRYLIKTRGQQVTLSCSPISGHRSVSWYQQTPGQGLQFLFEYFSETQRNKGNFPGRFSGRQFSNSRSEMNVSTLELGDSALYLCASSRTGEVEKLFFGSGTQLSVL.

The chain combines TRBV28 with TRBJ1-5; no clear D. In germline, CDR1 is MDHEN, CDR2 SYDVKM. This CDR3 comprises 13 residues. Trimming shortened V by 7 bases and J by 6 bases, and 13 bases separated the two germline ends. CDR3 in amino acids: CASTPRRSQPQHF. The CDR3 region has the DNA TGTGCCAGCACCCCCCGTCGTAGTCAGCCCCAGCATTTT.

Remarks on this clone: The junction shows a germline mismatch at one end, possibly a read error. J is TRBJ2-1 and V is TRBV7-7; possible D gene TRBD1, 6 bases. CDR1 is SSHAT and CDR2 is FNYEAQ in the germline V gene (reference sequence). This CDR3 comprises 13 residues. In nucleotides, the CDR3 is TGTGCTAGCAGCCCGAATCCGACAGGTCCCCGATTCTTC. This translates into CASSPNPTGPRFF.

The chain carries TRBV12-3 or TRBV12-4 and TRBJ2-7; no clear D gene. The CDR3 has 13 amino acids. Between the trimmed V and J ends, which lost 1 base and 4 bases, there was a span of 8 bases. The CDR3 DNA is TGTGCCAGCAGTTTAGACTACGATTACGAGCAGTACTTC. It encodes CASSLDYDYEQYF.